This T cell receptor (beta chain) appears in the sequencing data of a study of cytomegalovirus exposure and HLA in healthy donors. Overall study context: Earlier, 200 million or so T cells were analyzed, and fewer than 120 million unique TCR beta sequences were found among them. Study results and caveats: Researchers had no immune exposure information except CMV serostatus available.

As to this clone: Its antigen is unidentified.

The CDR3 has 15 residues. The germline V gene encodes CDR1 SGHAT and CDR2 FQNNGV. Between the trimmed V and J ends, which lost 1 base and 7 bases, there was a span of 14 bases. Primers for the PCR totalled 60 Vbeta and 13 Jbeta. The data were produced by immunoSEQ multiplex PCR, yet TCRdb's version contains in-frame clones alone and is incomplete. The sample holds around 120,000 clones; nearly 65% are singletons and the top ten take over 8%. The chain is built from TRBV11-2 and TRBJ2-1; D is possibly TRBD2 (5 bases). This clonotype originated in a man aged 35 to 55 in good health and CMV-seropositive. The source material was PBMCs. CDR3 nucleotide sequence: TGTGCCAGCAGCTTAGTCCTAGCTGTAGAGAATGAGCAGTTCTTC. Translating gives CASSLVLAVENEQFF.